What follows are 13 T cell receptor beta chains derived from one specimen sequenced in a study of Graves' ophthalmopathy and Graves' hyperthyroidism. TCR beta CDR3 amplification used RNA transcripts. The library came from an HTBI-primed first-round RT-PCR and a second-round multiplex PCR. TCRdb re-called the multiplex PCR reads with MiXCR, one entry per CDR3 protein. Of about 500,000 distinct CDR3 sequences detected, 39% appear once; the ten largest clones hold around 4%. Sequencing input: peripheral blood or thyroid tissue (not recorded which). These receptors were collected from an adult man with Graves' hyperthyroidism.

The V and J genes are TRBV9 and TRBJ1-5; D possibly corresponds to TRBD1 (6 bases). The germline V and J ends were trimmed by 4 bases and 6 bases, with 14 bases remaining between them. The germline gives CDR1 SGDLS, CDR2 YYNGEE. This CDR3 region has 14 residues. CDR3 bases: TGTGCCAGCAGCCCCTCAGGGGCTGGTCAGCCCCAGCATTTT. Residues: CASSPSGAGQPQHF.

This clonotype was observed a few times. Since a much larger clone is just one base distant, this may be a read error. The chain couples TRBV12-3 or TRBV12-4 to TRBJ1-2; D might be TRBD1 (6 bases). Trimming cost V 4 bases and J 4 bases, with 16 bases left between them. The CDR3 is made up of 15 amino acids. The CDR3 DNA reads as TGTGCCAGCAGTTGGGGGCGGACGGGTGGCTATGGCTACACCTTC. Protein: CASSWGRTGGYGYTF.

J is TRBJ2-7 and V is TRBV7-2, with 7 bases that match TRBD1. CDR3 size: 14 residues. Germline V gives CDR1 SGHTA, CDR2 FQGNSA. Losses at the gene ends were 5 bases for V and 6 bases for J; bases not matched to a gene: 10. CDR3 region: CASSPPGQDREQYF. For the CDR3, the DNA is TGTGCCAGCAGCCCCCCCGGACAGGATCGCGAGCAGTACTTC.

The V call is TRBV12-3 or TRBV12-4, the J call TRBJ2-7; perhaps TRBD1 as D (6 bases). This CDR3 region has 17 residues. The V end lost 7 bases, the J end lost 2 bases, and 24 bases lay between the germline ends. This chain's CDR3 is CASTLGITGTPPYEQYF. CDR3 sequence (DNA): TGTGCCAGCACCCTGGGGATTACCGGGACACCTCCCTACGAGCAGTACTTC.

This clonotype was found many times. The chain uses TRBV20-1 and TRBJ1-1, with 7 positions matching TRBD1. There are 14 residues in the CDR3. Germline V gene sequence: CDR1 DFQATT, CDR2 SNEGSKA (reference sequence). The junction had 6 bases not matched to a gene; V was cut back by 2 bases and J by 3 bases. CDR3 DNA: TGCAGTGCTAGAAAGCCCGACAGGGACACTGAAGCTTTCTTT. It specifies CSARKPDRDTEAFF.

This clonotype has ten or more counts. The chain links TRBV20-1 to TRBJ1-5; TRBD1 is a possible D gene (6 bases). V lost 5 bases, J lost 1 base, and 12 bases lay in between. The CDR3 loop spans 14 amino acids. Germline V gene lookup returns CDR1 DFQATT and CDR2 SNEGSKA (reference sequence). Written as DNA, the CDR3 is TGCAGTGCTCAGGACGGGGGCAGCAATCAGCCCCAGCATTTT. It codes for CSAQDGGSNQPQHF.

This clonotype has at least ten counts. The rearrangement uses TRBV5-1 and TRBJ1-1, with 10 bases that match TRBD1. This CDR3 is built from 13 residues. Trimming removed 4 bases from V and 5 bases from J; junction bases left unmatched: 2. Looked up from germline, CDR1 is SGHRS and CDR2 is YFSETQ. In DNA form, the CDR3 reads TGCGCCAGCAGCGGGACAGGGGAGACTGAAGCTTTCTTT. Its translation is CASSGTGETEAFF.

The CDR3 DNA reads as TGTGCCAGCAGCTCGTGGGGGACTAATGAAAAACTGTTTTTT. Translated, it gives CASSSWGTNEKLFF. This chain links TRBV7-9 with TRBJ1-4, with a possible D match to TRBD1 (5 bases). The CDR3 runs to 14 residues. Germline assignment: CDR1 SEHNR and CDR2 FQNEAQ (reference sequence). Trimming left V 4 bases short and J 2 bases short, with 8 bases between.

Notes on this clonotype: A much larger clone sits a single nucleotide away, making a read error possible. The rearrangement links TRBV5-1 to TRBJ2-7; D is uncertain. This CDR3 has 14 amino acids. Per the germline V gene, CDR1 is SGHRS and CDR2 is YFSETQ. The CDR3 nucleotides read TGCGCCAGCAGCTTGGAGGTGACCTCCTACGAGCAGTGCTTC. Its protein is CASSLEVTSYEQCF.

The chain couples TRBV24-1 to TRBJ2-7; 8 bases match TRBD1. CDR3 length: 16 residues. The J segment lost 6 bases and the V segment lost 4 bases, leaving 13 bases of the junction unmatched. Germline CDR1 is KGHDR and CDR2 is SFDVKD. The CDR3: CATSDPRQGLRSEQYF. The CDR3 nucleotides are TGTGCCACCAGTGACCCCCGACAGGGGCTGAGGTCCGAGCAGTACTTC.

This clonotype came up many times. The genes are TRBV7-2 and TRBJ1-3; D unclear. Germline assignment: CDR1 SGHTA and CDR2 FQGNSA. Trimming pared 6 bases from V and 0 bases from J, leaving 15 bases between. CDR3 length: 16 residues. The CDR3 DNA reads TGTGCCAGCAGTCTTGACCCCGACCACTCTGGAAACACCATATATTTT. Translated: CASSLDPDHSGNTIYF.

This clonotype was counted between two and nine times. A read error is likely, as this CDR3 ends without the conserved phenylalanine or tryptophan. The V call is TRBV19, the J call TRBJ1-1, with D possibly being TRBD1 (5 bases). This CDR3 contains 12 residues. Germline V gives CDR1 LNHDA, CDR2 SQIVND (reference sequence). Trimming pared 1 base from V and 6 bases from J, leaving 6 bases between. This CDR3 reads CASSIGGAEAFL. In DNA form, the CDR3 reads TGTGCCAGTAGTATAGGGGGGGCTGAAGCTTTCCTT.

This clonotype was recorded at least ten times. The chain has TRBV29-1 and TRBJ2-7; 8 bases line up with TRBD2. Germline CDR1 reads SQVTM; CDR2 reads ANQGSEA. V trimming: 1 base; J trimming: 2 bases; junction bases outside the gene matches: 4. The CDR3 loop spans 14 amino acids. The CDR3 DNA reads as TGCAGCGTTGAAGGTCCGGGGGGGGCCTACGAGCAGTACTTC. It translates to CSVEGPGGAYEQYF.